The 13 T cell receptor beta chains below come from one sample, sequenced in a study of blood T cell repertoires in COVID-19. Sequenced by immunoSEQ multiplex PCR; TCRdb stores in-frame clones only, minus some. The sample comprises about 250,000 clones, approximately 85% of which are singletons, and 0.87% rests with the top ten. Sequencing was done on a sample of peripheral blood. Every receptor here comes from a human donor with COVID-19, enrolled during active disease. The donor label of this sample is uncertain.

The CDR3 sequence is CASRRRQGDYGYTF. The CDR3 DNA sequence: TGTGCCAGCAGACGTAGACAGGGGGACTATGGCTACACCTTC. The rearrangement links TRBV2 to TRBJ1-2; 9 bases fit TRBD1. The V gene end was trimmed by 6 bases and the J gene end by 3 bases; junction bases not matched to a gene: 5. The CDR3 extends over 14 amino acids. The V gene's germline CDR1 is SNHLY and CDR2 FYNNEI.

The chain links TRBV19 to TRBJ1-5; maybe TRBD1 (5 bases). With 11 bases removed from V and 4 bases from J, the gap between germline ends came to 15 bases. The CDR3 has 13 amino acids. Germline V CDR1 and CDR2: LNHDA, SQIVND (reference sequence). CDR3 sequence reads: CASGQGMNQPQHF. The CDR3 nucleotides are TGTGCCTCCGGGCAGGGTATGAATCAGCCCCAGCATTTT.

This chain uses TRBV6-5 with TRBJ1-1; D might be TRBD1 (5 bases). Germline CDR1 reads MNHEY; CDR2 reads SVGAGI. The CDR3 extends over 14 amino acids. V gave up 0 bases and J gave up 3 bases, with 8 bases separating them. The DNA of the CDR3 is TGTGCCAGCAGTTACTCGGGGGGTCACACTGAAGCTTTCTTT. It specifies CASSYSGGHTEAFF.

Worth noting for this clone: One junction end does not reproduce the germline sequence, and a read error may be involved. The chain joins TRBV7-2 to TRBJ2-7; TRBD2 aligns across 11 bases. The CDR3 covers 18 residues. Germline CDR1 and CDR2: SGHTA and FQGNSA. CDR3 residues: CASSPRSPDGTSGTLLDF. CDR3 DNA sequence: TGTGCCAGCAGCCCCCGGTCCCCCGACGGGACTAGCGGTACTCTCCTGGACTTC. The full variable domain, with the rest looked up from reference TRBV7-2 and TRBJ2-7, is GAGVSQSPSNKVTEKGKDVELRCDPISGHTALYWYRQSLGQGLEFLIYFQGNSAPDKSGLPSDRFSAERTGGSVSTLTIQRTQQEDSAVYLCASSPRSPDGTSGTLLDFGPGTRLTVT.

J is TRBJ2-3 and V is TRBV11-2; 14 positions match TRBD2. V was clipped by 3 bases and J by 9 bases; unmatched bases: 14. CDR1 and CDR2 (germline): SGHAT, FQNNGV. The CDR3 is 18 residues long. The CDR3 DNA follows: TGTGCCAGCAGCTTTGTAGCCGGGACTAGCGGGAGCGGGGACACGCAGTATTTT. This gives the protein CASSFVAGTSGSGDTQYF. The full variable domain, completed using reference TRBV11-2 and TRBJ2-3, is EAGVAQSPRYKIIEKRQSVAFWCNPISGHATLYWYQQILGQGPKLLIQFQNNGVVDDSQLPKDRFSAERLKGVDSTLKIQPAKLEDSAVYLCASSFVAGTSGSGDTQYFGPGTRLTVL.

V and J are TRBV6-1 and TRBJ1-5; D unclear. V was trimmed by 3 bases and J by 7 bases, leaving 13 bases between them. The germline V gene has CDR1 MNHNS and CDR2 SASEGT. This CDR3 has 14 residues. Written as DNA, the CDR3 is TGTGCCAGCAGTGAGGCAGGCCGATTCCAGCCCCAGCATTTT. Its protein is CASSEAGRFQPQHF.

The gene calls are TRBV3-1 (or the pseudogene TRBV3-2) and TRBJ2-5; 10 nucleotides align to TRBD2. V lost 0 bases and J lost 4; bases outside the gene matches: 5. The CDR3 length is 16 residues. CDR1 and CDR2 from the germline V gene are LGHDT and YNNKEL (reference sequence). This CDR3 reads CASSQDLPSGRETQYF. The CDR3 coding sequence is TGTGCCAGCAGCCAAGATCTCCCTAGCGGGAGAGAGACCCAGTACTTC.

The V call is TRBV5-5, the J call TRBJ1-4; the match to TRBD1 covers 7 bases. This CDR3 is built from 16 residues. Per germline, CDR1 SGHKS and CDR2 YYEKEE (reference sequence). With V trimmed by 4 bases and J by 5 bases, 11 bases remained unmatched. The CDR3 protein is CASSAAQGYRNEKLFF. DNA of the CDR3: TGTGCCAGCAGCGCGGCACAGGGGTATAGAAATGAAAAACTGTTTTTT.

The chain links TRBV3-1 (or the pseudogene TRBV3-2) to TRBJ1-2; 9 nucleotides agree with TRBD1. CDR3 length equals 14 residues. Germline V gene sequence: CDR1 LGHDT, CDR2 YNNKEL (reference sequence). Unmatched junction bases numbered 5, after V lost 3 bases and J lost 6 bases. The CDR3 is CASSHRTGGDGYTF. CDR3 nucleotide sequence: TGTGCCAGCAGCCACCGTACAGGGGGCGATGGCTACACCTTC.

This clone has a single count. This chain joins TRBV7-2 and TRBJ2-3, with unresolved D. V gave up 0 bases and J gave up 1 base, with 8 bases separating them. CDR1 is SGHTA and CDR2 is FQGNSA in the germline V gene. CDR3 size: 15 residues. The CDR3 region has the DNA TGTGCCAGCAGCTTAGCGAGCGTGGGCACAGATACGCAGTATTTT. Translated, it gives CASSLASVGTDTQYF.

This rearrangement joins TRBV30 to TRBJ1-5; D remains unclear. Trimming left V 1 base short and J 5 bases short, with 9 bases between. Looked up from germline, CDR1 is GTSNPN and CDR2 is SVGIG (reference sequence). The CDR3 is 13 amino acids. The CDR3 region has the DNA TGTGCCTGGAGTGCGGGGAATGATCAGCCCCAGCATTTT. This gives the protein CAWSAGNDQPQHF.

The genes are TRBV6-5 and TRBJ1-1; a weak D match, TRBD1 (5 bases). CDR1 MNHEY and CDR2 SVGAGI come from the germline V gene. This CDR3 is 14 amino acids long. The V and J ends lost 4 bases and 3 bases respectively, with 12 bases between them. The CDR3 nucleotides read TGTGCCAGCAGTTTCAGGGTCGGTTACACTGAAGCTTTCTTT. Its protein product is CASSFRVGYTEAFF.

The rearrangement joins TRBV29-1 to TRBJ2-7; the D gene is possibly TRBD2 (6 bases). This CDR3 has 13 amino acids. Germline CDR1 is SQVTM and CDR2 is ANQGSEA. The germline V and J ends were trimmed by 1 base and 0 bases, with 7 bases remaining between them. CDR3 in DNA: TGCAGCGTTGAAGTAGCGGCCTCCTACGAGCAGTACTTC. Its translation is CSVEVAASYEQYF.